The T cell receptor beta chain under discussion was sequenced for a study of T cell responses to AZD1222 COVID-19 vaccine (dated by TCRdb to about 2021). Turning to the overall study: Because spike-specific TCR depth and breadth did not differ between the two schedules, AZD1222 recipients who got a second dose at roughly 4 weeks were pooled with those who got a second dose at roughly 12 weeks. A total of just over 230 trial participants underwent TCR sequencing, of whom about 210 received two doses of AZD1222 and about 25 received two doses of the MenACWY control vaccine. Trial participants were enrolled by age into subgroups of 18-55, 56-69 and 70-plus years, and around 140, 26 and 57 TCR-sequenced participants, respectively, were included in these subgroups.

The CDR3 regions of human TCRbeta chains were analyzed by immunosequencing. The paper's data handling went like this. Repertoire TCRs were checked for matches against a reference library of SARS-CoV-2-specific TCRs that had been generated using the MIRA antigen-specificity platform. Breadth meant the fraction of unique TCRs that were SARS-CoV-2-associated, whereas depth meant the fraction of total T cells that were SARS-CoV-2-associated. Using the MIRA data, every spike-specific TCR was mapped to the spike region that the TCR reacted to and assigned to either a CD4 or a CD8 class. Log10-transformed breadth and depth values were compared by one-way ANOVA with Sidak's multiple comparisons tests. The immuneACCESS repertoire file appears here via TCRdb, limited to in-frame rearrangements. These files lack a portion of the clones; in checked studies, under half of the deficit traces to unresolved V genes, and the cause of the others is not known. Clone size and V and J calls were adopted from that table, with D and trimming inferred from the DNA. For this sample there are about 97,000 clones; around 82% appear just once. The ten largest clonotypes hold about 17% of the sample.

Trimming takes 5 bases off V and 5 bases off J; junction bases not matched to a gene: 11. The CDR3 runs 16 amino acids, cysteine and phenylalanine included. Only CDR3 DNA remains: 48 bases, in frame from the first base. Via the germline V gene, CDR1 is SGHTA and CDR2 FQGNSA. About this clone itself: The clone's antigen remains unknown. It has no much larger one-base neighbor in the sample; base qualities were not kept.

Results the study describes overall, beyond this receptor: In the small 56-69-year group, the increase in depth fell short of significance, most likely because of low power. Because no day 14 peak-response samples were available, repertoires were characterized only after the peak T cell response. Conclusions about previously exposed vaccinees were limited because only six AZD1222 recipients were SARS-CoV-2 seropositive at baseline. CD4 TCRs associated with the vaccine covered the entire spike protein, and the dominant responses were in regions 160-218 and 743-854. Spike-specific TCR breadth and depth rose significantly after two AZD1222 doses compared with day 0 and with MenACWY recipients. Most participants were white British and females outnumbered males, and the authors suggested that clonal diversity may have been underestimated. Reportedly, close to half of the unique spike-specific TCRs recognized epitopes lying outside the regions that are mutated in the B.1.351 and B.1.1.7 variants.

What the time point label conveys for this sample: baseline before first vaccination. Samples from vaccinated people were obtained from the UK trials COV001 and COV002, which included a single-blind randomized controlled phase 2/3 trial of AZD1222 (ChAdOx1 nCoV-19) in healthy adults. For TCRbeta chain sequencing, PBMC samples from trial participants were taken at day 0 and at day 28 after the second dose. The sequence links TRBV7-2 to TRBJ2-3; 9 junctional bases match TRBD2. This specimen was peripheral blood, taken on day 0 of AZD1222 vaccination. The clonotype was recovered from an adult in good health. This receptor carries the CDR3 CASSRTAAGGLDTQYF. Here is the DNA: TGTGCCAGCAGCCGCACTGCAGCGGGGGGCCTAGATACGCAGTATTTT.